The entry that follows covers one T cell receptor beta chain sequence. This entry comes from a study of blood T cell repertoires in COVID-19. Turning to the study itself: Samples taken during acute and convalescent COVID-19 were collected in the United States, Italy and Spain. The analysed material was cDNA or gDNA that came from T cells, B-cell-depleted T cells, or PBMCs.

The cohort comprised adults aged about 18 to 100 years residing in some 24 US areas. Recovery among Cohort 3 donors was established by two negative PCRs, clearance, or symptom resolution. Clones were read by immunoSEQ multiplex PCR, and TCRdb kept only the in-frame ones, dropping some. This table holds hundreds of thousands of clones, around 87% found once. V was clipped by 6 bases and J by 5 bases; unmatched bases: 7. The CDR3 loop spans 15 amino acids. Germline V CDR1 and CDR2: MGHRA, YSYEKL. The sample was PBMCs or T cells enriched from blood (not recorded which). The chain has TRBV4-1 and TRBJ2-5, with 12 positions matching TRBD1. The clonotype comes from a man between 25 and 39 years old who had recovered from COVID-19. The CDR3 spells CASRAGQGAWETQYF. The CDR3 nucleotides read TGCGCCAGCAGGGCGGGACAGGGGGCCTGGGAGACCCAGTACTTC.